The present T cell receptor (beta chain) was sequenced within a study of low-dose radiotherapy and immunotherapy resistance in tumors. Study at large: Participants in Cohort 2 were given 1 Gy per fraction every two weeks, for 13 Gy over 26 weeks. Both drugs were delivered intravenously to patients (nivolumab 240 mg every two weeks and ipilimumab 1 mg/kg every six weeks). Aspirin 300 mg, taken orally and daily, was given to patients for four cycles from cycle 1 day 1.

Eligibility was restricted to patients presenting with advanced solid tumors that lacked tumor-infiltrating lymphocytes. The CDR3 has 16 amino acids. From germline, CDR1 is SGHAT and CDR2 FQDESV (reference sequence). V was cut by 1 base and J by 5 bases, with 17 bases left in between. With TRAV- and TRBV-specific primers, first-strand cDNA was made, covering the alpha and beta chains. Amplification of TCRs used a constant-region primer and V-primer adapter for 20 PCR cycles. MiXCR, applied by TCRdb to the reads, yields one record per CDR3 protein. This sample has about 9,800 distinct CDR3 sequences, with about 68% found just once.

The TCR sequence derives from a human donor with advanced metastatic prostate, ovarian, gallbladder or colorectal cancer (not recorded which). This table probably holds off-target reads from a library built for another chain. This rearrangement joins TRBV11-1 to TRBJ2-5, with D possibly being TRBD1 or TRBD2 (5 bases each). CDR3 loop: CASSLDDPGRYETQYF. In nucleotides, the CDR3 is TGTGCCAGCAGCTTAGATGATCCGGGACGCTATGAGACCCAGTACTTC.